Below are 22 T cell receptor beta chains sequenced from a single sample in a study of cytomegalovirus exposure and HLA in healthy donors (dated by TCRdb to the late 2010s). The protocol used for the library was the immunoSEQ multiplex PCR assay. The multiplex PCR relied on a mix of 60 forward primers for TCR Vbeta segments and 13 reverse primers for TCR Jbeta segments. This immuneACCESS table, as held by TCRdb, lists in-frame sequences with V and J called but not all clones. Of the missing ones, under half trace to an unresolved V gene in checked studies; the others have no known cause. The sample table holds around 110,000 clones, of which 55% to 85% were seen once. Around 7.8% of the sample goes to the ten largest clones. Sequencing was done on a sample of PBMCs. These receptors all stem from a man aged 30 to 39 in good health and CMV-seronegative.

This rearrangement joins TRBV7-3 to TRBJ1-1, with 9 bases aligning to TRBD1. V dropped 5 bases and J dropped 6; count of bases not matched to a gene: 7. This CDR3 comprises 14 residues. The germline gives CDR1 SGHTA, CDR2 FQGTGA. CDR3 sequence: CASSAQGQGAEAFF. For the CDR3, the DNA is TGTGCCAGCAGCGCACAGGGACAGGGAGCTGAAGCTTTCTTT.

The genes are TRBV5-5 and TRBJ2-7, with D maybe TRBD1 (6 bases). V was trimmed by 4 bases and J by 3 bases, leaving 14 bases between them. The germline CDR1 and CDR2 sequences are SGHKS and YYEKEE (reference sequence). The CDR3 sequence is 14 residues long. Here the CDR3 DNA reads TGTGCCAGCAGCCTACAGGGAGTAGGCTACGAGCAGTACTTC. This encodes CASSLQGVGYEQYF.

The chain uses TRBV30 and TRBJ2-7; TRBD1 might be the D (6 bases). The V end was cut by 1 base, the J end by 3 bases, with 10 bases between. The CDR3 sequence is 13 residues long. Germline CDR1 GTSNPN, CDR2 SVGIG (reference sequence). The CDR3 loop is CAWSAGHHYEQYF. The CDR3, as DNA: TGTGCCTGGAGTGCGGGACACCACTACGAGCAGTACTTC.

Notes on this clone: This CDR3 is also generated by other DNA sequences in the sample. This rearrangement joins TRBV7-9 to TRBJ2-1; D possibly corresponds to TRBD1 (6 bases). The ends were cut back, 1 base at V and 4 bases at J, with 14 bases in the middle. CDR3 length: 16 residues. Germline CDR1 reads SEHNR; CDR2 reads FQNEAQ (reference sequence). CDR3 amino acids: CASSLGGGGPYNEQFF. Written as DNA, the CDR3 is TGTGCCAGCAGCTTAGGGGGTGGGGGCCCTTACAATGAGCAGTTCTTC.

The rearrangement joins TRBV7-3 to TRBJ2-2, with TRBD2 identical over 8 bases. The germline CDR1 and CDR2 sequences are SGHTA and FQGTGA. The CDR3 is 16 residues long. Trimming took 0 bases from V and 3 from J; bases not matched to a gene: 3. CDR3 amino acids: CASSLTTSVDTGELFF. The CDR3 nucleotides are TGTGCCAGCAGCTTAACGACTAGCGTTGACACCGGGGAGCTGTTTTTT. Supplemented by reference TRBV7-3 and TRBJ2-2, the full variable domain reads GAGVSQTPSNKVTEKGKYVELRCDPISGHTALYWYRQSLGQGPEFLIYFQGTGAADDSGLPNDRFFAVRPEGSVSTLKIQRTERGDSAVYLCASSLTTSVDTGELFFGEGSRLTVL.

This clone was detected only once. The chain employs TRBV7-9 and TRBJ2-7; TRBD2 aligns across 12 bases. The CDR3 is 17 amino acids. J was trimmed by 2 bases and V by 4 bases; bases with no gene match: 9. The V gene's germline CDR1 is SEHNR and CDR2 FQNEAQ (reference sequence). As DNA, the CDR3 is TGTGCCAGCAGCTCCGGGACTAGCGGGCCTGTCGCCTACGAGCAGTACTTC. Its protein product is CASSSGTSGPVAYEQYF.

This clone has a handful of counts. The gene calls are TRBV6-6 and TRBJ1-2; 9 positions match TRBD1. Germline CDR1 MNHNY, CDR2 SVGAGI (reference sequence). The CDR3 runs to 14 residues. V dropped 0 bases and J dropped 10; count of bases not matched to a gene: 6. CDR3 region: CASSYSGQGRDYTF. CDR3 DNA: TGTGCCAGCAGTTACTCGGGACAGGGAAGGGACTACACCTTC.

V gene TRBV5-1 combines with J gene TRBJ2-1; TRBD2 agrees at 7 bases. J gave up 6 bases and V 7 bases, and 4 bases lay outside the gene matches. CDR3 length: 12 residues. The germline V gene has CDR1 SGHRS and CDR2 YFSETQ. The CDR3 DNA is TGCGCCAGCGGCGGGGGTGGCAATGAGCAGTTCTTC. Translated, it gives CASGGGGNEQFF.

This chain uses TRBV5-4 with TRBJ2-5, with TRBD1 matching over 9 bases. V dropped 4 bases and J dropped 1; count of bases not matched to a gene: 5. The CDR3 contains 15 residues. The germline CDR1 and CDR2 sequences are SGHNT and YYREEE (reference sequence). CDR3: CASSVGTGPQETQYF. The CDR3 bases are TGTGCCAGCAGCGTGGGGACAGGGCCCCAAGAGACCCAGTACTTC. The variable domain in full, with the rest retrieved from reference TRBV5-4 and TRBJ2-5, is ETGVTQSPTHLIKTRGQQVTLRCSSQSGHNTVSWYQQALGQGPQFIFQYYREEENGRGNFPPRFSGLQFPNYSSELNVNALELDDSALYLCASSVGTGPQETQYFGPGTRLLVL.

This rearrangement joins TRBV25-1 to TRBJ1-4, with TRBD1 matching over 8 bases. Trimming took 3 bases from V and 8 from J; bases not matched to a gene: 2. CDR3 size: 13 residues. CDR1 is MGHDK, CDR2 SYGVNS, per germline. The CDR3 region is CASSETGEEKLFF. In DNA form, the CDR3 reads TGTGCCAGCAGTGAGACAGGGGAGGAAAAACTGTTTTTT.

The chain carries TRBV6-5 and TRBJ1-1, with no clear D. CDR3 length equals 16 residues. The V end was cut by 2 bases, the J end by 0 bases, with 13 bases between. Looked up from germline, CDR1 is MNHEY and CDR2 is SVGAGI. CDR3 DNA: TGTGCCAGCAGTTACAGGCGGCAGTCCATGAACACTGAAGCTTTCTTT. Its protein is CASSYRRQSMNTEAFF.

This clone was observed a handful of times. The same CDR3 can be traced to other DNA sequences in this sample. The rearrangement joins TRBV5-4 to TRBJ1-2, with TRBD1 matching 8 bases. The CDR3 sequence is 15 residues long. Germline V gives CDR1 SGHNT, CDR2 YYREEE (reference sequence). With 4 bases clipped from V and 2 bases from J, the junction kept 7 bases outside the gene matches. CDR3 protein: CASSRQGPANYGYTF. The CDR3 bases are TGTGCCAGCAGCCGACAGGGGCCAGCAAACTATGGCTACACCTTC.

CDR3 loop: CASTRGGLAGGELFF. Written as DNA, the CDR3 is TGTGCCAGTACGCGGGGGGGACTAGCTGGCGGGGAGCTGTTTTTT. This sequence joins TRBV9 and TRBJ2-2; TRBD2 agrees at 9 bases. The V and J ends lost 8 bases and 7 bases, in that order; junction bases with no gene match: 12. There are 15 residues in the CDR3. Germline V gene data show CDR1 as SGDLS and CDR2 as YYNGEE.

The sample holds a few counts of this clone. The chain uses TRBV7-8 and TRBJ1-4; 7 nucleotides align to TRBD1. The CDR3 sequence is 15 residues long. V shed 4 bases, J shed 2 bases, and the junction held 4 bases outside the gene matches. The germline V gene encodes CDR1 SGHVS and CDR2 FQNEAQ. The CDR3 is CASSSQQGTNEKLFF. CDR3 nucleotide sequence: TGTGCCAGCAGCTCTCAACAGGGGACTAATGAAAAACTGTTTTTT.

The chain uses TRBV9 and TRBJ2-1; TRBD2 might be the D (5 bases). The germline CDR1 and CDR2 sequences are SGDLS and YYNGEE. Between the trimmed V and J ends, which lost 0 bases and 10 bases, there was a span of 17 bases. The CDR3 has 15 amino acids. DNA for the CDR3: TGTGCCAGCAGCGTAGAGCTAGCCGAAGCCTGGGAGCAGTTCTTC. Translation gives CASSVELAEAWEQFF.

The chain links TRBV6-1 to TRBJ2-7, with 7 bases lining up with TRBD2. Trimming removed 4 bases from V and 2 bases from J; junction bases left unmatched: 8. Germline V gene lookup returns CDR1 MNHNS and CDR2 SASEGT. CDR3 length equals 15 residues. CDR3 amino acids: CASSVVWGGTYEQYF. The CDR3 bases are TGTGCCAGCAGTGTCGTTTGGGGGGGGACCTACGAGCAGTACTTC.

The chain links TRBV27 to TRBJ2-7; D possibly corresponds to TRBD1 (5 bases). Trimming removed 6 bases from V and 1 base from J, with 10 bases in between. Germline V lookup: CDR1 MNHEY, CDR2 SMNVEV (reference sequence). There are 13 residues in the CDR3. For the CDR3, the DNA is TGTGCCAGCAGGCCCAGGGTATCCTACGAGCAGTACTTC. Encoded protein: CASRPRVSYEQYF.

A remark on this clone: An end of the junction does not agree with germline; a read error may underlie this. The CDR3 DNA sequence: TGTGCCAGCAGTATAACGACAGGGCCGTATGGCTACACCTTC. This gives the protein CASSITTGPYGYTF. This chain connects TRBV19 to TRBJ1-2, with TRBD1 matching 7 bases. Germline CDR1 LNHDA, CDR2 SQIVND (reference sequence). The CDR3 contains 14 residues.

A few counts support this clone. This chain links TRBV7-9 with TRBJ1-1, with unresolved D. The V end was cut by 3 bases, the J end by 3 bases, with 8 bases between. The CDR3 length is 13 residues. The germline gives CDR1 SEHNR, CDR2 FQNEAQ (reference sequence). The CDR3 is CASSFLPDTEAFF. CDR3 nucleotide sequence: TGTGCCAGCAGCTTTCTACCGGACACTGAAGCTTTCTTT. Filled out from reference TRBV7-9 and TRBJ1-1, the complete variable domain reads DTGVSQNPRHKITKRGQNVTFRCDPISEHNRLYWYRQTLGQGPEFLTYFQNEAQLEKSRLLSDRFSAERPKGSFSTLEIQRTEQGDSAMYLCASSFLPDTEAFFGQGTRLTVV.

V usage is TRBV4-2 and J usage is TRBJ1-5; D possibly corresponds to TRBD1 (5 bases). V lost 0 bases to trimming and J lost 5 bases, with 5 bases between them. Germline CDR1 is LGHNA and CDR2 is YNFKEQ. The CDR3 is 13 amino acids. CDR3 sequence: CASSQDRDQPQHF. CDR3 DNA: TGTGCCAGCAGCCAAGACAGGGATCAGCCCCAGCATTTT.

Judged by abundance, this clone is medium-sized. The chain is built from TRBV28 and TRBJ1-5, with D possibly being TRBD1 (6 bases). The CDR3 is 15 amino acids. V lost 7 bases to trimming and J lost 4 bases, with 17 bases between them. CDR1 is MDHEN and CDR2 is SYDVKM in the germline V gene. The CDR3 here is CASKGTSLPNQPQHF. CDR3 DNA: TGTGCCAGCAAAGGGACATCATTACCTAATCAGCCCCAGCATTTT.

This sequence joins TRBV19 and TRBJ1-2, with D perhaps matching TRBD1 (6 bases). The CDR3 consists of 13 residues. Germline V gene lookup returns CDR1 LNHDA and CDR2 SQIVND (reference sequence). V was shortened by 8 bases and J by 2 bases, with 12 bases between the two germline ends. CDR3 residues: CASEQGNNYGYTF. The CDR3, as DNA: TGTGCCAGTGAACAGGGAAACAACTATGGCTACACCTTC.